One sample yielded the 28 T cell receptor beta chains listed below, sequenced in a study of spatial heterogeneity in lung cancer. TCRdb called the 5' RACE reads again in MiXCR, with one record for every CDR3 protein. The sample records 40,000 to 45,000 distinct CDR3 sequences, roughly 7% being singletons. Noted time point: sample taken at primary tumor resection. Unsorted tumor, nontumor lung tissue or cryopreserved PBMC supplied the whole RNA. The sequencing used PBMCs, collected at surgery. The receptors were sampled from a female donor with early-stage non-small cell lung cancer.

This clonotype was recorded a few times. This chain links TRBV2 with TRBJ2-3, with a tentative D call TRBD2 (5 bases). This CDR3 is 15 amino acids long. The germline CDR1 and CDR2 sequences are SNHLY and FYNNEI. The ends were cut back, 10 bases at V and 0 bases at J, with 17 bases in the middle. The CDR3 region is CATRKRSGSTDTQYF. DNA for the CDR3: TGTGCCACCCGAAAGCGGTCGGGTAGCACAGATACGCAGTATTTT.

This clonotype was counted many times. V and J are TRBV2 and TRBJ1-1; D possibly corresponds to TRBD1 (5 bases). Trimming left V 6 bases short and J 1 base short, with 6 bases between. Germline CDR1 and CDR2: SNHLY and FYNNEI. The CDR3 spans 12 residues. Here the CDR3 reads CASSRENTEAFF. The CDR3 coding sequence is TGTGCCAGCAGCAGGGAGAACACTGAAGCTTTCTTT.

The chain couples TRBV7-3 to TRBJ2-5; TRBD1 is a possible D gene (6 bases). The CDR3 covers 14 residues. V was trimmed by 2 bases and J by 3 bases, leaving 10 bases between them. Per the germline V gene, CDR1 is SGHTA and CDR2 is FQGTGA. The CDR3 region has the DNA TGTGCCAGCAGCTTAGCCGGACAGAAAGAGACCCAGTACTTC. Translating it yields CASSLAGQKETQYF.

The table lists this clonotype with many counts. The chain combines TRBV12-3 or TRBV12-4 with TRBJ2-5, with 12 bases matching TRBD2. The CDR3 is 17 amino acids. The V gene end was trimmed by 3 bases and the J gene end by 3 bases; junction bases not matched to a gene: 8. The CDR3 DNA is TGTGCCAGCAGTTTTGTTAGACTAGCGGGGGACGAAGAGACCCAGTACTTC. This encodes CASSFVRLAGDEETQYF.

This clonotype was seen at least ten times. The rearrangement uses TRBV20-1 and TRBJ1-1; 8 bases align to TRBD1. This CDR3 contains 14 residues. Unmatched junction bases numbered 4, after V lost 3 bases and J lost 1 base. Germline V CDR1 and CDR2: DFQATT, SNEGSKA (reference sequence). In nucleotides, the CDR3 is TGCAGTGCTAGGGGGGGACAGGCGAACACTGAAGCTTTCTTT. Its protein is CSARGGQANTEAFF.

This clonotype showed up many times. The genes are TRBV20-1 and TRBJ2-1; 15 bases are a match to TRBD2. The CDR3 extends over 15 amino acids. Germline V gene data show CDR1 as DFQATT and CDR2 as SNEGSKA (reference sequence). The ends lost 3 bases at V and 4 bases at J; junction bases unmatched: 1. The CDR3 DNA follows: TGCAGTGCTAGGGGACTAGCGGGGGGTTACAATGAGCAGTTCTTC. Encoded protein: CSARGLAGGYNEQFF.

This clonotype was seen at least ten times. The chain recombines TRBV30 with TRBJ1-6; D not resolved. The germline CDR1 and CDR2 sequences are GTSNPN and SVGIG (reference sequence). CDR3 length equals 15 residues. V was shortened by 3 bases and J by 0 bases, with 9 bases between the two germline ends. The CDR3 sequence: CAWSSGSSYNSPLHF. CDR3 sequence (DNA): TGTGCCTGGAGCTCCGGGAGCTCCTATAATTCACCCCTCCACTTT.

This clonotype appeared many times. The V call is TRBV7-3, the J call TRBJ2-1; 8 bases map to TRBD2. From germline, CDR1 is SGHTA and CDR2 FQGTGA. The CDR3 covers 15 residues. Trimming removed 3 bases from V and 6 bases from J; junction bases left unmatched: 7. The CDR3 nucleotides are TGTGCCAGCAGCTTTAGGAGCGGGGGCTTCAATGAGCAGTTCTTC. Its translation is CASSFRSGGFNEQFF.

This clonotype occurred many times. V is TRBV3-1 and J is TRBJ1-1; D is unresolved. Looked up from germline, CDR1 is LGHDT and CDR2 is YNNKEL (reference sequence). The CDR3 loop spans 13 amino acids. Trimming left V 1 base short and J 8 bases short, with 11 bases between. The CDR3 DNA is TGTGCCAGCAGCCAAGTAAGCCCCAGGGAAGCTTTCTTT. The encoded protein is CASSQVSPREAFF. Drawing the rest from reference TRBV3-1 and TRBJ1-1, the complete variable domain is DTAVSQTPKYLVTQMGNDKSIKCEQNLGHDTMYWYKQDSKKFLKIMFSYNNKELIINETVPNRFSPKSPDKAHLNLHINSLELGDSAVYFCASSQVSPREAFFGQGTRLTVV.

This clonotype has at least ten counts. The chain is built from TRBV6-2 or TRBV6-3 and TRBJ2-7; TRBD2 aligns across 9 bases. The CDR3 sequence is 14 residues long. CDR1 MNHEY and CDR2 SVGEGT come from the germline V gene. The V segment lost 8 bases and the J segment 7 bases; nucleotides outside the gene matches: 12. The CDR3 nucleotides are TGTGCCAGCGAAAGCGGGGGGTCCACGAGGGAGCAGTACTTC. Amino acids: CASESGGSTREQYF.

This clonotype was counted at least ten times. The V gene is TRBV5-1, the J gene TRBJ2-1, with 13 bases identical to TRBD2. The V and J ends lost 4 bases and 0 bases, in that order; junction bases with no gene match: 4. The CDR3 contains 17 residues. Germline V gene sequence: CDR1 SGHRS, CDR2 YFSETQ. CDR3 sequence reads: CASSRTSGGGSYNEQFF. The CDR3 DNA follows: TGCGCCAGCAGCAGGACTAGCGGGGGTGGCTCCTACAATGAGCAGTTCTTC.

The CDR3 region has the DNA TGTGCCAGCAGCTTAGATCAGAGGACTGCTAACTATGGCTACACCTTC. Translated: CASSLDQRTANYGYTF. The chain joins TRBV11-2 to TRBJ1-2; D is ambiguous. Trimming took off 0 bases at V and 0 bases at J, with 11 bases between the two ends. The CDR3 has 16 residues. CDR1 and CDR2 from the germline V gene are SGHAT and FQNNGV.

This clonotype was recorded many times. This CDR3 reads CASSHQPMNTGELFF. For the CDR3, the DNA is TGTGCCAGCAGTCATCAGCCCATGAACACCGGGGAGCTGTTTTTT. The V call is TRBV6-2 or TRBV6-3, the J call TRBJ2-2; no firm D call. Germline CDR1 and CDR2: MNHEY and SVGEGT. CDR3 length equals 15 residues. The V gene lost 5 bases and the J gene lost 1 base, with 11 bases spanning the gap.

The rearrangement links TRBV20-1 to TRBJ2-1, with 9 bases lining up with TRBD2. This CDR3 region has 17 residues. Germline trimming cut 3 bases from V and 4 bases from J; bases unmatched to any gene: 13. CDR1 DFQATT and CDR2 SNEGSKA come from the germline V gene (reference sequence). The CDR3 spells CSARVVQRGEQYNEQFF. The CDR3 DNA reads as TGCAGTGCTAGGGTTGTCCAGCGGGGGGAGCAATACAATGAGCAGTTCTTC.

This clonotype was found many times. The rearrangement uses TRBV18 and TRBJ1-1, with a tentative D call TRBD1 (5 bases). The germline V gene encodes CDR1 KGHSH and CDR2 LQKENI. V gave up 5 bases and J gave up 11 bases, with 27 bases separating them. The length of the CDR3 is 16 residues. The CDR3 DNA reads as TGTGCCAGCTCAAACACCCTGGCAGGGATATCGGAAGTGGCTTTCTTT. This encodes CASSNTLAGISEVAFF.

This clonotype was detected ten times or more. The J gene is TRBJ2-5, the V gene TRBV10-3, with 9 bases matching TRBD1. The V and J ends lost 3 bases and 5 bases, in that order; junction bases with no gene match: 7. The CDR3 length is 15 residues. CDR1 ENHRY and CDR2 SYGVKD come from the germline V gene. The CDR3 nucleotides are TGTGCCATCAGTGATGTCGGGACAGGGTCGGAGACCCAGTACTTC. Protein product: CAISDVGTGSETQYF.

The sample holds many counts of this clonotype. The chain uses TRBV7-2 and TRBJ2-3; 7 bases are shared with TRBD2. This CDR3 has 17 residues. The V segment lost 1 base and the J segment 2 bases; nucleotides outside the gene matches: 9. Looked up from germline, CDR1 is SGHTA and CDR2 is FQGNSA. The DNA of the CDR3 is TGTGCCAGCAGCTTAGGTCCTAGCGGCCTGACCACAGATACGCAGTATTTT. Translating it yields CASSLGPSGLTTDTQYF.

This clonotype was seen repeatedly, ten times or more. Here the CDR3 DNA reads TGTGCCAGCAGCCTGACTAGCCTGGCAGATACGCAGTATTTT. This translates into CASSLTSLADTQYF. This rearrangement joins TRBV7-9 to TRBJ2-3; 7 nucleotides line up with TRBD2. Germline loops: CDR1 SEHNR, CDR2 FQNEAQ (reference sequence). This CDR3 has 14 amino acids. With V trimmed by 5 bases and J by 4 bases, 6 bases remained unmatched. The full variable domain, completed using reference TRBV7-9 and TRBJ2-3, is DTGVSQNPRHKITKRGQNVTFRCDPISEHNRLYWYRQTLGQGPEFLTYFQNEAQLEKSRLLSDRFSAERPKGSFSTLEIQRTEQGDSAMYLCASSLTSLADTQYFGPGTRLTVL.

This clonotype occurred many times. The V call is TRBV4-3, the J call TRBJ2-3, with a weak D call TRBD2 (7 bases). V was trimmed by 0 bases and J by 2 bases, leaving 15 bases between them. The CDR3 has 17 amino acids. Germline V gene lookup returns CDR1 LGHNA and CDR2 YSLEER. CDR3 bases: TGCGCCAGCAGCCAAGAATGGGGGGGCCTACTCACAGATACGCAGTATTTT. The encoded protein is CASSQEWGGLLTDTQYF.

This clonotype was found many times. The DNA of the CDR3 is TGTGCCAGCAGCGTAGGAATCTCTAGCGGGGCCCAGATGGAGCAGTTCTTC. It specifies CASSVGISSGAQMEQFF. The chain is built from TRBV9 and TRBJ2-1; 9 positions agree with TRBD2. Germline values: CDR1 SGDLS, CDR2 YYNGEE. The J segment lost 10 bases and the V segment lost 0 bases, leaving 14 bases of the junction unmatched. The CDR3 has 17 amino acids.

This clonotype was seen many times. The CDR3 sequence: CASGGTGGDTEAFF. The CDR3 coding sequence is TGTGCTAGTGGAGGGACGGGCGGGGACACTGAAGCTTTCTTT. This sequence joins TRBV12-5 and TRBJ1-1, with D tentatively TRBD1 (5 bases). Germline CDR1 LGHNT, CDR2 FRNRAP. The CDR3 loop spans 14 amino acids. The V end lost 6 bases, the J end lost 3 bases, and 14 bases lay between the germline ends.

This clonotype was seen ten or more times. This rearrangement joins TRBV5-1 to TRBJ2-5; D call uncertain. The CDR3 length is 15 residues. V lost 0 bases, J lost 2 bases, and 11 bases lay in between. The germline V gene has CDR1 SGHRS and CDR2 YFSETQ. CDR3 coding DNA: TGCGCCAGCAGCTTGGCACCGTCGTATCAAGAGACCCAGTACTTC. It yields the protein CASSLAPSYQETQYF.

This clonotype was counted many times. The rearrangement uses TRBV7-9 and TRBJ1-1, with D hard to call. Germline lookup yields CDR1 SEHNR and CDR2 FQNEAQ (reference sequence). This CDR3 contains 14 residues. Trimming removed 1 base from V and 6 bases from J, with 12 bases in between. CDR3 bases: TGTGCCAGCAGCTTAGAGTTTCCAGGTTCTGAAGCTTTCTTT. Its protein product is CASSLEFPGSEAFF.

This clonotype was recorded a few times. This sequence joins TRBV14 and TRBJ2-2; D is perhaps TRBD2 (5 bases). The V gene lost 7 bases and the J gene lost 4 bases, with 13 bases spanning the gap. The length of the CDR3 is 14 residues. The germline V gene has CDR1 SGHDN and CDR2 FVKESK. The CDR3 sequence: CASNPPGGTGELFF. DNA for the CDR3: TGTGCCAGCAACCCCCCAGGAGGCACCGGGGAGCTGTTTTTT.

This clonotype was seen ten or more times. The V and J genes are TRBV5-1 and TRBJ2-7; TRBD1 aligns across 9 bases. Looked up from germline, CDR1 is SGHRS and CDR2 is YFSETQ. The CDR3 is 14 amino acids. V dropped 0 bases and J dropped 4; count of bases not matched to a gene: 2. The CDR3 DNA reads TGCGCCAGCAGCTTGGGGACAGGGGAATACGAGCAGTACTTC. Its protein is CASSLGTGEYEQYF. The entire variable domain, with the rest obtained from reference TRBV5-1 and TRBJ2-7, is as follows: KAGVTQTPRYLIKTRGQQVTLSCSPISGHRSVSWYQQTPGQGLQFLFEYFSETQRNKGNFPGRFSGRQFSNSRSEMNVSTLELGDSALYLCASSLGTGEYEQYFGPGTRLTVT.

Ten or more counts support this clonotype. The chain couples TRBV29-1 to TRBJ1-1; possibly TRBD1 for D (5 bases). From germline, CDR1 is SQVTM and CDR2 ANQGSEA. CDR3 length: 10 residues. Between the trimmed V and J ends, which lost 7 bases and 7 bases, there was a span of 10 bases. DNA for the CDR3: TGCAGCGCCAGGGCCGTTGAAGCTTTCTTT. Translated, it gives CSARAVEAFF.

Comment on this clonotype: Since a much larger clone is just one base distant, this may be a read error. The V and J genes are TRBV2 and TRBJ2-7; 7 positions match TRBD2. The CDR3 consists of 12 residues. Germline V lookup: CDR1 SNHLY, CDR2 FYNNEI. Trimming took 9 bases from V and 6 from J; bases not matched to a gene: 8. The CDR3 region has the DNA TGTGCCAGTTATGGGGGGGTCGTCGAGCAGTACTTC. Encoded protein: CASYGGVVEQYF.

The V call is TRBV12-3 or TRBV12-4, the J call TRBJ1-5; D unclear. The CDR3 covers 15 residues. With 3 bases removed from V and 2 bases from J, the gap between germline ends came to 11 bases. CDR3 region: CASSFQNQGNQPQHF. The CDR3 DNA follows: TGTGCCAGCAGTTTTCAGAACCAGGGCAATCAGCCCCAGCATTTT.